This is a list of T cell receptor beta chains from one sample in a study of T cell changes during pregnancy in multiple sclerosis. Sequencing used immunoSEQ multiplex PCR; TCRdb keeps in-frame clones, though not all of them. The table lists about 59,000 clones, about 94% of them singletons, with around 2.5% in the top ten. This sample comprised CD8+ T cells from peripheral blood mononuclear cells, obtained after pregnancy. The origin of the receptors is a female donor with multiple sclerosis, enrolled in a pregnancy study. Both conserved end residues are part of each CDR3.

cdr3_aa	v_call	j_call
CASKISGAYEQYF	TRBV27	TRBJ2-7
CASSLKERGAGAYEQYF	TRBV7-2	TRBJ2-7
CASSQNHGTGELFF	TRBV4-1	TRBJ2-2
CSVEGFRGPNTGELFF	TRBV29-1	TRBJ2-2
CASSQDWAPGAGGYYEQYF	TRBV4-1	TRBJ2-7
CSAIAVNEQYF	TRBV20-1	TRBJ2-7
CAWSVGRKKETQYF	TRBV30	TRBJ2-5
CASSQDDRGNTEAFF	TRBV4-1	TRBJ1-1
CSVVQGYEQYF	TRBV29-1	TRBJ2-7
CASSSPIPSQGGYEQYF	TRBV28	TRBJ2-7
CSVEDTRGEQYF	TRBV29-1	TRBJ2-7
CASSLGGFAGGYAYEQYF	TRBV5-4	TRBJ2-7
CASSLLADSYNEQFF	TRBV5-1	TRBJ2-1
CASSPQGGTEAFF	TRBV18	TRBJ1-1
CASSQGWRGSYNEQFF	TRBV4-3	TRBJ2-1
CASSLGSGWREGAYEQYF	TRBV27	TRBJ2-7
CAWSGRGSYEQYF	TRBV30	TRBJ2-7
CASSESAGSGEQFF	TRBV10-2	TRBJ2-1
CASIGEMDYEQYF	TRBV28	TRBJ2-7
CASATGVWVYEQYF	TRBV12-5	TRBJ2-7
CASSSPGTSHSGELFF	TRBV27	TRBJ2-2
CASRTWDSMNTEAFF	TRBV6-6	TRBJ1-1